The rows below give T cell receptor beta chains drawn from one sample of a study of blood T cell repertoires in COVID-19. The method was immunoSEQ multiplex PCR; TCRdb's version includes in-frame clones alone and lacks a portion of them. Among 210,000 or so clones listed, roughly 73% were seen once. Sequencing input: peripheral blood. The receptor source for this set is a woman over 75 with active or convalescent COVID-19. CDR3s include the opening cysteine and the closing phenylalanine or tryptophan. A D gene is named only where the DNA matches it firmly. Not all rows give a size; the values are once, few, many and, for expanded clones, a class.

cdr3_aa: CASSWGGDYGYTF
cdr3_nt: TGTGCCAGCAGCTGGGGAGGAGACTATGGCTACACCTTC
j_call: TRBJ1-2
d_call: -
clone_size: -
v_call: TRBV5-4

cdr3_aa: CASRLADSYNEQFF
cdr3_nt: TGCGCCAGCCGCCTAGCGGACTCCTACAATGAGCAGTTCTTC
j_call: TRBJ2-1
d_call: TRBD2
clone_size: -
v_call: TRBV5-1

cdr3_aa: CASSEAPLGRNEQFF
cdr3_nt: TGCGCCAGCAGTGAGGCACCCTTGGGGAGGAATGAGCAGTTCTTC
j_call: TRBJ2-1
d_call: -
clone_size: -
v_call: TRBV10-1

cdr3_aa: CASSNDRVDEQYF
cdr3_nt: TGTGCCAGCAGTAATGACAGGGTGGACGAGCAGTACTTC
j_call: TRBJ2-7
d_call: TRBD1
clone_size: -
v_call: TRBV6-5

cdr3_aa: CAISDLGSARETQYF
cdr3_nt: TGTGCCATCAGTGATCTGGGCAGTGCCAGGGAGACCCAGTACTTC
j_call: TRBJ2-5
d_call: -
clone_size: -
v_call: TRBV10-3

cdr3_aa: CASSLDGQGGSGYTF
cdr3_nt: TGTGCCAGCAGCCTCGATGGACAGGGAGGTTCTGGCTACACCTTC
j_call: TRBJ1-2
d_call: TRBD1
clone_size: -
v_call: TRBV5-4

cdr3_aa: CASSPDRVYGYTF
cdr3_nt: TGTGCCAGCTCACCGGACAGGGTCTATGGCTACACCTTC
j_call: TRBJ1-2
d_call: TRBD1
clone_size: -
v_call: TRBV18

cdr3_aa: CASSHGPGQETQYF
cdr3_nt: TGCGCCAGCAGCCATGGACCAGGGCAAGAGACCCAGTACTTC
j_call: TRBJ2-5
d_call: -
clone_size: -
v_call: TRBV5-1

cdr3_aa: CASSTTGWQGNTGELFF
cdr3_nt: TGTGCCAGCAGTACCACCGGGTGGCAGGGGAACACCGGGGAGCTGTTTTTT
j_call: TRBJ2-2
d_call: -
clone_size: -
v_call: TRBV28

cdr3_aa: CASSLDGLASDTQYF
cdr3_nt: TGCGCCAGCAGCTTGGATGGACTAGCTTCAGATACGCAGTATTTT
j_call: TRBJ2-3
d_call: TRBD2
clone_size: -
v_call: TRBV5-1

cdr3_aa: CASSPGTGSQYF
cdr3_nt: TGTGCCAGCAGTCCGGGGACAGGGTCGCAGTACTTC
j_call: TRBJ2-7
d_call: TRBD1
clone_size: once
v_call: TRBV28

cdr3_aa: CASSSQSGQGSAEAFF
cdr3_nt: TGTGCCAGCAGTTCCCAATCAGGACAGGGGAGCGCTGAAGCTTTCTTT
j_call: TRBJ1-1
d_call: TRBD1
clone_size: -
v_call: TRBV6-5

cdr3_aa: CASSVSGASTDTQYF
cdr3_nt: TGTGCCAGCAGTGTGAGCGGTGCTAGCACAGATACGCAGTATTTT
j_call: TRBJ2-3
d_call: -
clone_size: few
v_call: TRBV2

cdr3_aa: CASTRNQPQHF
cdr3_nt: TGTGCCAGCACTCGCAATCAGCCCCAGCATTTT
j_call: TRBJ1-5
d_call: -
clone_size: -
v_call: TRBV27

cdr3_aa: CASSSLQRAYSYEQYF
cdr3_nt: TGTGCCAGCAGTTCTTTACAGCGGGCGTACTCCTACGAGCAGTACTTC
j_call: TRBJ2-7
d_call: -
clone_size: -
v_call: TRBV28

cdr3_aa: CAWSGGLGQPQHF
cdr3_nt: TGTGCCTGGAGTGGGGGGCTCGGTCAGCCCCAGCATTTT
j_call: TRBJ1-5
d_call: -
clone_size: -
v_call: TRBV30

cdr3_aa: CSASNQGLFF
cdr3_nt: TGCAGTGCTAGTAATCAGGGACTGTTTTTT
j_call: TRBJ1-4
d_call: -
clone_size: -
v_call: TRBV20-1

cdr3_aa: CSVVFGVNQPQHF
cdr3_nt: TGCAGCGTTGTCTTCGGAGTCAATCAGCCCCAGCATTTT
j_call: TRBJ1-5
d_call: -
clone_size: -
v_call: TRBV29-1

cdr3_aa: CASSRPRTAYSNQPQHF
cdr3_nt: TGTGCCAGCAGCCGACCGAGGACAGCTTATAGCAATCAGCCCCAGCATTTT
j_call: TRBJ1-5
d_call: -
clone_size: -
v_call: TRBV5-8

cdr3_aa: CSVSTNMNTEAFF
cdr3_nt: TGCAGCGTTTCGACAAACATGAACACTGAAGCTTTCTTT
j_call: TRBJ1-1
d_call: -
clone_size: -
v_call: TRBV29-1

cdr3_aa: CASSPDSYYGYTF
cdr3_nt: TGTGCCAGCTCACCAGACAGCTACTATGGCTACACCTTC
j_call: TRBJ1-2
d_call: -
clone_size: -
v_call: TRBV18

cdr3_aa: CASVGGAGLFRKVSYEQYF
cdr3_nt: TGCGCCAGCGTCGGGGGGGCAGGACTTTTCCGGAAGGTCTCCTACGAGCAGTACTTC
j_call: TRBJ2-7
d_call: TRBD2
clone_size: -
v_call: TRBV23-1

cdr3_aa: CASSRLAGSNYNEQFF
cdr3_nt: TGTGCCAGCAGTCGTCTTGCAGGGTCGAACTACAATGAGCAGTTCTTC
j_call: TRBJ2-1
d_call: -
clone_size: -
v_call: TRBV7-2

cdr3_aa: CASTTERIGGNQPQHF
cdr3_nt: TGTGCCAGCACGACGGAACGGATTGGAGGCAATCAGCCCCAGCATTTT
j_call: TRBJ1-5
d_call: -
clone_size: -
v_call: TRBV18

cdr3_aa: CATSRPPGETQYF
cdr3_nt: TGTGCCACCAGCAGACCCCCCGGAGAGACCCAGTACTTC
j_call: TRBJ2-5
d_call: -
clone_size: -
v_call: TRBV15

cdr3_aa: CASSPTSGGSGNTIYF
cdr3_nt: TGTGCCAGCAGCCCGACTTCAGGGGGCTCTGGAAACACCATATATTTT
j_call: TRBJ1-3
d_call: TRBD1
clone_size: -
v_call: TRBV7-2

cdr3_aa: CASSPWGPNEKLFF
cdr3_nt: TGTGCCAGCAGTCCCTGGGGCCCTAATGAAAAACTGTTTTTT
j_call: TRBJ1-4
d_call: -
clone_size: few
v_call: TRBV28

cdr3_aa: CASSPTGDTGELFF
cdr3_nt: TGTGCCAGCAGCCCTACGGGGGACACCGGGGAGCTGTTTTTT
j_call: TRBJ2-2
d_call: -
clone_size: few
v_call: TRBV4-2

cdr3_aa: CASSSSRRGGNQPQHF
cdr3_nt: TGTGCCAGCAGTAGTTCCCGCAGGGGAGGCAATCAGCCCCAGCATTTT
j_call: TRBJ1-5
d_call: -
clone_size: -
v_call: TRBV6-2/TRBV6-3

cdr3_aa: CASSQDFPGTLSGANVLTF
cdr3_nt: TGCGCCAGCAGCCAAGATTTCCCAGGGACTCTCTCTGGGGCCAACGTCCTGACTTTC
j_call: TRBJ2-6
d_call: -
clone_size: -
v_call: TRBV4-3

cdr3_aa: CASSSLAGAGEQFF
cdr3_nt: TGCGCCAGCTCTAGCCTAGCGGGGGCAGGTGAGCAGTTCTTC
j_call: TRBJ2-1
d_call: TRBD2
clone_size: -
v_call: TRBV5-1

cdr3_aa: CASKGGAYNSPLHF
cdr3_nt: TGTGCCAGCAAAGGTGGGGCTTATAATTCACCCCTCCACTTT
j_call: TRBJ1-6
d_call: -
clone_size: -
v_call: TRBV2

cdr3_aa: CASSPGQSSSPLHF
cdr3_nt: TGTGCCAGCAGCCCGGGACAGAGCTCTTCACCCCTCCACTTT
j_call: TRBJ1-6
d_call: TRBD1
clone_size: -
v_call: TRBV7-2

cdr3_aa: CASSIGTSGGYDTGELFF
cdr3_nt: TGTGCCAGTAGTATCGGGACTAGCGGGGGGTACGACACCGGGGAGCTGTTTTTT
j_call: TRBJ2-2
d_call: TRBD2
clone_size: -
v_call: TRBV19

cdr3_aa: CASTKGGAGFYGYTF
cdr3_nt: TGTGCCAGTACCAAAGGAGGCGCCGGTTTCTATGGCTACACCTTC
j_call: TRBJ1-2
d_call: -
clone_size: -
v_call: TRBV19